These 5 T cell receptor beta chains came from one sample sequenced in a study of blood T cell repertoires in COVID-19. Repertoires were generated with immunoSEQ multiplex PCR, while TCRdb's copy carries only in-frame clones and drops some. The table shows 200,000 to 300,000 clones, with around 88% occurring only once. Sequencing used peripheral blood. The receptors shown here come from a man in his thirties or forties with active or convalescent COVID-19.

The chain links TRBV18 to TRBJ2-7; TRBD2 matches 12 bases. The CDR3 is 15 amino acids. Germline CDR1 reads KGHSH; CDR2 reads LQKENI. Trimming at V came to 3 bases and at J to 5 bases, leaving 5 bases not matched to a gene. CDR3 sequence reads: CASSPATSGGDEQYF. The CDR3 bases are TGTGCCAGCTCACCCGCGACTAGCGGGGGAGACGAGCAGTACTTC.

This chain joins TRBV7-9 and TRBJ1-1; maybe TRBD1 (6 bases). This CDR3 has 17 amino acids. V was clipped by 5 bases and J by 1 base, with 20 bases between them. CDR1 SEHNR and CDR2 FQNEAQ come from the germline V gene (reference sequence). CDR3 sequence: CASSPPVQGITNTEAFF. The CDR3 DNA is TGTGCCAGCAGCCCCCCGGTGCAGGGGATCACGAACACTGAAGCTTTCTTT. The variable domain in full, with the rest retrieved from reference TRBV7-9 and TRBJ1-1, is DTGVSQNPRHKITKRGQNVTFRCDPISEHNRLYWYRQTLGQGPEFLTYFQNEAQLEKSRLLSDRFSAERPKGSFSTLEIQRTEQGDSAMYLCASSPPVQGITNTEAFFGQGTRLTVV.

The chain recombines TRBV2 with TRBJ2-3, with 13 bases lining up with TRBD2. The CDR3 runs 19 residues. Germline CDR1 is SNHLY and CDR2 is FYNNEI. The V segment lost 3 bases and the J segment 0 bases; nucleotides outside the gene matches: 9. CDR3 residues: CASSDPRLAGGTSTDTQYF. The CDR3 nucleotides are TGTGCCAGCAGTGACCCGAGACTAGCGGGGGGAACTAGCACAGATACGCAGTATTTT.

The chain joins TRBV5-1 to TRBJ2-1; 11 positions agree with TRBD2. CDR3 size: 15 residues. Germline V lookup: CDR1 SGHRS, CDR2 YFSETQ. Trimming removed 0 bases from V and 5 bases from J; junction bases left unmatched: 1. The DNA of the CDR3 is TGCGCCAGCAGCTTGGAACTAGCGGGAGACAATGAGCAGTTCTTC. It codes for CASSLELAGDNEQFF. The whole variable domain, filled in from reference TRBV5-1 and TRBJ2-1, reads KAGVTQTPRYLIKTRGQQVTLSCSPISGHRSVSWYQQTPGQGLQFLFEYFSETQRNKGNFPGRFSGRQFSNSRSEMNVSTLELGDSALYLCASSLELAGDNEQFFGPGTRLTVL.

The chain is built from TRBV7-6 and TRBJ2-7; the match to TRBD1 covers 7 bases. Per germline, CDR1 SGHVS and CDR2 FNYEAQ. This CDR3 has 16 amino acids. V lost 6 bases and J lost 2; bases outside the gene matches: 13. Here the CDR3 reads CASRPGQKLWTYEQYF. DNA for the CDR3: TGTGCCAGCAGGCCGGGACAGAAACTCTGGACCTACGAGCAGTACTTC.